A single sample is the source of the 3 T cell receptor beta chains below, sequenced in a study of radiation and T cells in renal cell carcinoma (dated by TCRdb to the early 2020s). Read against the paper, the sample's time point label means: blood 4 weeks post-SBRT, at nephrectomy. This specimen's treatment or condition label, per the study, means: 15 Gy SBRT to primary tumor, nephrectomy 4 weeks later. The library came from the immunoSEQ multiplex PCR assay. TCRdb's version of the immuneACCESS table is confined to in-frame rearrangements and falls short of the full clone set. An unresolved V gene accounts for under half of the shortfall where checked; the remainder is of unknown origin. The sample records under 200,000 clones, roughly 90% of which are singletons. In total, the top ten clones hold roughly 12% of the sample. Sequencing used blood, obtained from a patient whose treatment included radiotherapy and nephrectomy. Receptors were obtained from a woman between 50 and 59 years old with renal cell carcinoma.

This clone was observed once. V and J are TRBV18 and TRBJ1-1; D remains ambiguous. Germline CDR1 reads KGHSH; CDR2 reads LQKENI. Trimming removed 4 bases at V and 3 bases at J, with 12 bases between. The length of the CDR3 is 14 residues. Written as DNA, the CDR3 is TGTGCCAGCTCACGGGGTGTGACGGACACTGAAGCTTTCTTT. Encoded protein: CASSRGVTDTEAFF.

V gene TRBV5-1 combines with J gene TRBJ2-3; D might be TRBD1 (5 bases). Germline CDR1 SGHRS, CDR2 YFSETQ. V lost 3 bases to trimming and J lost 3 bases, with 11 bases between them. The CDR3 runs to 14 residues. DNA for the CDR3: TGCGCCAGCAGCTGGCAGGGTGAAACAGATACGCAGTATTTT. Its translation is CASSWQGETDTQYF.

V gene TRBV29-1 combines with J gene TRBJ1-2; the match to TRBD1 covers 8 bases. V shed 5 bases, J shed 3 bases, and the junction held 5 bases outside the gene matches. The germline V gene encodes CDR1 SQVTM and CDR2 ANQGSEA. CDR3 size: 13 residues. The CDR3 sequence: CSVQTGVDYGYTF. CDR3 sequence (DNA): TGCAGCGTTCAGACAGGGGTGGACTATGGCTACACCTTC.